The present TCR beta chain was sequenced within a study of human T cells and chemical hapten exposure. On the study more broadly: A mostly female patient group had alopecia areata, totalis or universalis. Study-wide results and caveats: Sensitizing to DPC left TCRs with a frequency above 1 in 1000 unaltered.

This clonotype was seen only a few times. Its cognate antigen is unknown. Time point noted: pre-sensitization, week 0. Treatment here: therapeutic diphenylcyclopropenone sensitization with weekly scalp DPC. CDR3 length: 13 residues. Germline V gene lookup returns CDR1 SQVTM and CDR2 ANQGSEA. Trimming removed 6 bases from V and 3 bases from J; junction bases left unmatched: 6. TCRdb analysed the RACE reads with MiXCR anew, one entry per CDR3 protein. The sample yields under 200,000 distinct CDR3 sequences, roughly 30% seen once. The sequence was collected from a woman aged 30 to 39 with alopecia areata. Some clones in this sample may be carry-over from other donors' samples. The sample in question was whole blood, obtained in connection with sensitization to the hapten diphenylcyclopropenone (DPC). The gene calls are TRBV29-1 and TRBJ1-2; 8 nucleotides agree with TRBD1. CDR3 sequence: CSVSPGQDYGYTF. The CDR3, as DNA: TGCAGCGTATCACCGGGACAGGACTATGGCTACACCTTC.